This T cell receptor (beta chain) was recorded in a study of blood T cell repertoires in COVID-19. Overall study: PBMCs, B-cell-depleted T cells, or T cells provided the cDNA or gDNA that made up the material.

Per the authors' pipeline: For nucleated cells, counts were estimated from reference gene primer amplification. Sequencing used immunoSEQ multiplex PCR; TCRdb keeps in-frame clones, though not all of them. For V, J and clone size, that table is used; D and trimming come from the DNA. In the table there are 250,000 to 300,000 clones, nearly 90% of which are singletons. Per germline, CDR1 MNHEY and CDR2 SVGAGI. V was clipped by 7 bases and J by 8 bases, with 17 bases between them. The CDR3 has 13 amino acids. Sequenced input: peripheral blood. The chain couples TRBV6-5 to TRBJ1-2, with a tentative D call TRBD1 (5 bases). This clonotype was sampled from a woman aged 40 to 50 who had recovered from COVID-19. CDR3 DNA: TGTGCCAGCAATCGGGGGACGGGCGTGGGCTACACCTTC. This translates into CASNRGTGVGYTF.